This T cell receptor beta chain originates from a study of blood T cell repertoires in COVID-19. Germline trimming cut 4 bases from V and 8 bases from J; bases unmatched to any gene: 4. The CDR3 is 13 amino acids. The germline CDR1 and CDR2 sequences are MRHNA and SNTAGT. Generated by immunoSEQ multiplex PCR, the TCRdb table keeps only in-frame clones and is missing some. Here the sample spans roughly 60,000 clones, about 90% being singletons. This clonotype originated in a human donor with acute or convalescent COVID-19. The donor label of this sample is uncertain. Material for sequencing was peripheral blood. The rearrangement joins TRBV6-4 to TRBJ2-1; 8 positions match TRBD2. The CDR3 spells CASSAREVDEQFF. The CDR3 region has the DNA TGTGCCAGCAGTGCGCGGGAGGTCGATGAGCAGTTCTTC.